A selection of T cell receptor beta chains follows, all from one sample in a study of T cell repertoires in ileal Crohn's disease. Generated by immunoSEQ multiplex PCR, the TCRdb table keeps only in-frame clones and is missing some. The repertoire holds some 16,000 clones, with more than 90% as singletons. Material for sequencing was ileal tissue. These receptors all come from an adult with Crohn's disease. The CDR3 runs from the conserved cysteine through the conserved F or W. D genes are given only for firm matches. Clone size, where shown, is once, few, many, or a class for clones that have expanded.

D	V	J	size	CDR3	DNA
-	TRBV2	TRBJ2-7	-	CASSANSGPRQYF	TGTGCCAGCAGCGCGAACTCAGGTCCACGGCAGTACTTC
TRBD1	TRBV6-6	TRBJ2-1	-	CASSTGGSYNEQFF	TGTGCCAGCTCAACAGGGGGGTCCTACAATGAGCAGTTCTTC
TRBD1	TRBV7-2	TRBJ2-1	-	CASSLTGGYYNEQFF	TGTGCCAGCAGCTTGACAGGGGGTTACTACAATGAGCAGTTCTTC
TRBD2	TRBV9	TRBJ2-5	once	CASSVGGSGAGETQYF	TGTGCCAGCAGCGTAGGAGGTAGCGGGGCAGGTGAGACCCAGTACTTC
-	TRBV7-3	TRBJ2-7	-	CASSLKTGTYEQYF	TGTGCCAGCAGCTTAAAAACAGGGACCTACGAGCAGTACTTC
-	TRBV27	TRBJ1-1	-	CASRLREITEAFF	TGTGCCAGCAGACTTCGGGAAATCACTGAAGCTTTCTTT
TRBD2	TRBV10-3	TRBJ2-7	-	CAISGWGEGEQYF	TGTGCCATCAGTGGTTGGGGGGAGGGTGAGCAGTACTTC
-	TRBV30	TRBJ1-1	-	CAWRSIGDSRGFF	TGTGCCTGGAGATCGATTGGCGACAGTCGGGGTTTCTTT
-	TRBV5-1	TRBJ2-5	few	CASSTGGLSSLGTQYF	TGCGCCAGCAGCACTGGGGGCTTATCTTCGCTGGGGACCCAGTACTTC
-	TRBV9	TRBJ1-6	-	CASSDRGGTNSPLHF	TGTGCCAGCAGTGATAGGGGGGGAACTAATTCACCCCTCCACTTT
TRBD1	TRBV7-8	TRBJ1-4	-	CASSTGQKNEKLFF	TGTGCCAGCAGCACGGGACAGAAGAATGAAAAACTGTTTTTT
TRBD1	TRBV7-2	TRBJ1-1	-	CASSSNRGSEAFF	TGTGCCAGCAGCTCTAACAGGGGATCCGAAGCTTTCTTT
TRBD1	TRBV2	TRBJ1-6	-	CASRSGTGGTGTNSPLHF	TGTGCCAGCAGGTCCGGGACAGGGGGAACAGGAACGAATTCACCCCTCCACTTT
-	TRBV19	TRBJ1-2	-	CASSMPSMGNDGYTF	TGTGCCAGTAGTATGCCATCAATGGGGAACGATGGCTACACCTTC
TRBD2	TRBV15	TRBJ2-3	-	CATSERGGRPTQYF	TGTGCCACCAGCGAACGGGGGGGCCGACCTACGCAGTATTTT